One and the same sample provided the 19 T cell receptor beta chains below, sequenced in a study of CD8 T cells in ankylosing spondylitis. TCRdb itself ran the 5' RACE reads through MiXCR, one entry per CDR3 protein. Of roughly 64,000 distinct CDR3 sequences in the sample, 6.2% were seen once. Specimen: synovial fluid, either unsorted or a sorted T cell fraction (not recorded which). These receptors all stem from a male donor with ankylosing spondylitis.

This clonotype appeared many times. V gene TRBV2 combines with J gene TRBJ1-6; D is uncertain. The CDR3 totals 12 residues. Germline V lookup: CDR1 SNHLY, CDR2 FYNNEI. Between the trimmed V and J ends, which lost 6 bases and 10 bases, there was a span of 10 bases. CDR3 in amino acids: CASRIGESPLHF. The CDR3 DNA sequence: TGTGCCAGCAGAATCGGGGAATCACCCCTCCACTTT.

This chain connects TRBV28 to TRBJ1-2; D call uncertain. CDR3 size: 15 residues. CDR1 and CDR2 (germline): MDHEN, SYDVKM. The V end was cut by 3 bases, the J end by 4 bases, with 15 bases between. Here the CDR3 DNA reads TGTGCCAGCAGTTTGGAAGGGCAGATTTTCTATGGCTACACCTTC. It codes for CASSLEGQIFYGYTF.

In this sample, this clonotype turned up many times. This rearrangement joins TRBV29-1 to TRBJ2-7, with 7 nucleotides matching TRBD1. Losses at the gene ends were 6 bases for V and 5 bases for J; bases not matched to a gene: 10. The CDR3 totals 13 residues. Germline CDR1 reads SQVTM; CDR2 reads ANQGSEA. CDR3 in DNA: TGCAGCGTCGCGACAGGGAAGGGCGACGAGCAGTACTTC. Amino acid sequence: CSVATGKGDEQYF.

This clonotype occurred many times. CDR3: CSVEFGVVGETQYF. Here the CDR3 DNA reads TGCAGCGTTGAATTCGGGGTAGTAGGAGAGACCCAGTACTTC. J is TRBJ2-5 and V is TRBV29-1; possibly TRBD2 for D (5 bases). V was clipped by 2 bases and J by 4 bases, with 14 bases between them. Germline CDR1 and CDR2: SQVTM and ANQGSEA. The CDR3 has 14 residues.

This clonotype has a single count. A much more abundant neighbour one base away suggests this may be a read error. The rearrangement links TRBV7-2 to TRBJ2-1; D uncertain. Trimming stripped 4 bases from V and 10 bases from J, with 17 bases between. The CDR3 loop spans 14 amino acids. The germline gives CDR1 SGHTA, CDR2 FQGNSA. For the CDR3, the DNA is TGTGCCAGCAGCTCCTCATTCCTGGGCCCAGAGCAGTTCTTC. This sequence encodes CASSSSFLGPEQFF.

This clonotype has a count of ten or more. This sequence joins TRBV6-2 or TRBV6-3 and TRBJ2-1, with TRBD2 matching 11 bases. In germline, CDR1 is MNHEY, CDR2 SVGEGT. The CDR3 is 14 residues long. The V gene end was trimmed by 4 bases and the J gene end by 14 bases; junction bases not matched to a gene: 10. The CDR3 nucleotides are TGTGCCAGCAGTTTCACACTAGCGGGGGCCTCAAAGTTCTTC. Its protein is CASSFTLAGASKFF.

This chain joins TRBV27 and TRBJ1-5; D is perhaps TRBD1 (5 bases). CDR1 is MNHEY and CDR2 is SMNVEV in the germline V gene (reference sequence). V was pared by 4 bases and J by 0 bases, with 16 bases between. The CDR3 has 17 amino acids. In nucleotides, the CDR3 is TGTGCCAGCAGTTCGACGACCACAGGTTTTAGCAATCAGCCCCAGCATTTT. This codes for CASSSTTTGFSNQPQHF.

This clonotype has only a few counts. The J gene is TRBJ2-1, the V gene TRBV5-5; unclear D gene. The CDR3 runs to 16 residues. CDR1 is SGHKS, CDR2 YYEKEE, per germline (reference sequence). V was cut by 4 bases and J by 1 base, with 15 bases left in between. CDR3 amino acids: CASSGLRYPSYNEQFF. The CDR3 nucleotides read TGTGCCAGCAGCGGGTTGCGGTACCCTTCCTACAATGAGCAGTTCTTC.

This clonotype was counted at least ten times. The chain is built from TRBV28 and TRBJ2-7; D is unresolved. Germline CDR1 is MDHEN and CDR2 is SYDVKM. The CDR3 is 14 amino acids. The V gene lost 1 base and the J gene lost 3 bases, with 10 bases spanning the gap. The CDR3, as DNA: TGTGCCAGCAGTTTATATATGGAGAACTACGAGCAGTACTTC. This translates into CASSLYMENYEQYF.

Here the CDR3 DNA reads TGTGCCAGCTCAAGAGGGACAGGAGACGCAACTAATGAAAAACTGTTTTTT. Translating it yields CASSRGTGDATNEKLFF. This chain uses TRBV18 with TRBJ1-4, with 8 nucleotides matching TRBD1. V was clipped by 5 bases and J by 0 bases; unmatched bases: 8. Germline V gene sequence: CDR1 KGHSH, CDR2 LQKENI. The CDR3 is 17 amino acids. The whole variable domain, filled in from reference TRBV18 and TRBJ1-4, reads NAGVMQNPRHLVRRRGQEARLRCSPMKGHSHVYWYRQLPEEGLKFMVYLQKENIIDESGMPKERFSAEFPKEGPSILRIQQVVRGDSAAYFCASSRGTGDATNEKLFFGSGTQLSVL.

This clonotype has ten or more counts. The CDR3 spells CASSAAVTQHF. In DNA, the CDR3 is TGTGCCAGCAGTGCTGCAGTCACCCAGCATTTT. The chain recombines TRBV6-1 with TRBJ1-5; D gene unclear. CDR1 is MNHNS, CDR2 SASEGT, per germline. Trimming shortened V by 4 bases and J by 11 bases, and 9 bases separated the two germline ends. CDR3 length equals 11 residues.

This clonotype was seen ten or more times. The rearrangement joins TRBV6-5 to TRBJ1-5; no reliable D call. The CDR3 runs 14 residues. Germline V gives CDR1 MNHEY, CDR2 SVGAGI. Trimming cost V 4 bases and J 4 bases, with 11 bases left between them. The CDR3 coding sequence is TGTGCCAGCAGTTCGGAGAATGCTAATCAGCCCCAGCATTTT. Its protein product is CASSSENANQPQHF.

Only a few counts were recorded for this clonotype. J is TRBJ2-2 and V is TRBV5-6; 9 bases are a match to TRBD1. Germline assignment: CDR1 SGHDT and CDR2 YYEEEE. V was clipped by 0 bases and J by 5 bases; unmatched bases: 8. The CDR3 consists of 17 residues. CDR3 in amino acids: CASSLAGQGGSTGELFF. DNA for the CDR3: TGTGCCAGCAGCTTGGCGGGACAGGGCGGAAGTACCGGGGAGCTGTTTTTT.

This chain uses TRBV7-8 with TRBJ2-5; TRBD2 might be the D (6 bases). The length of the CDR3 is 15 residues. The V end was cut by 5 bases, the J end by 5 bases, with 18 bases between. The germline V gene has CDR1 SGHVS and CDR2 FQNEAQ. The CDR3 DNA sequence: TGTGCCAGCAGCGCCTATACTAGCTCCGGGGAGACCCAGTACTTC. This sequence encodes CASSAYTSSGETQYF.

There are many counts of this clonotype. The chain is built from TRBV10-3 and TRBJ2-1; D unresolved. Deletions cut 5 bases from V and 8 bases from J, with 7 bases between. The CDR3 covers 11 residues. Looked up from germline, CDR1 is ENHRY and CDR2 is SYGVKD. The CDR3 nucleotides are TGTGCCATCAGTCCCAGAGATGAGCAGTTCTTC. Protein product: CAISPRDEQFF.

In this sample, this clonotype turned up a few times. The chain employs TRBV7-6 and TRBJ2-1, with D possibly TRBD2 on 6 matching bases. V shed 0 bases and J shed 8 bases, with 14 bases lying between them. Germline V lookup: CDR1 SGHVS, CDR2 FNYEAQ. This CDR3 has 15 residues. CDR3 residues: CASSLAGGPPDEQFF. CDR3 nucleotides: TGTGCCAGCAGCTTAGCGGGAGGCCCGCCTGATGAGCAGTTCTTC.

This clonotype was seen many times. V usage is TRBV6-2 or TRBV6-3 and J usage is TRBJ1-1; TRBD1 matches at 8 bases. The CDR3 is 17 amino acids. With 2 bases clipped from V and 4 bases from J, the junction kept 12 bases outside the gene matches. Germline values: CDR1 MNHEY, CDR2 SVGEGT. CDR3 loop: CASSYTMDRAYSTEAFF. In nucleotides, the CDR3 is TGTGCCAGCAGTTACACCATGGACAGGGCCTATTCCACTGAAGCTTTCTTT.

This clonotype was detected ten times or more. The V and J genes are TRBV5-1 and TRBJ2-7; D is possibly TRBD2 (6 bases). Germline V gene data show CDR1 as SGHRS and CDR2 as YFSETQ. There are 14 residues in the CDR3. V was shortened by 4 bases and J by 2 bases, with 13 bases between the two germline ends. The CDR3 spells CASSRAEGPYEQYF. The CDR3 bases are TGCGCCAGCAGCCGCGCGGAGGGCCCCTACGAGCAGTACTTC.

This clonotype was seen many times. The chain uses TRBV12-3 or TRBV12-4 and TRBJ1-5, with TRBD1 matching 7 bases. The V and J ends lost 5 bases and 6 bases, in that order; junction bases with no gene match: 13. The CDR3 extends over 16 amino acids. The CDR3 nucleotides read TGTGCCAGCAGTCCCCCCATGACAGGGACTGTTCAGCCCCAGCATTTT. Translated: CASSPPMTGTVQPQHF.